These T cell receptor beta chains were read from a single sample in a study of blood T cell repertoires in COVID-19. The table came from immunoSEQ multiplex PCR; TCRdb's copy has only in-frame clones and leaves some out. The sample includes 60,000 to 75,000 clones, nearly 90% seen only once; the top ten take more than 3%. The sample was peripheral blood. The receptors were gathered from a woman aged 45-65 years with COVID-19, enrolled during active disease. The CDR3 runs from the conserved cysteine through the conserved F or W. Fields, in order: J gene, D gene, clone size, V gene, CDR3 DNA, CDR3 protein. The D gene is left open where the match is weak. Clone size, where shown, is once, few, many, or a class for clones that have expanded.

>TRBJ2-2|.|.|TRBV14
TGTGCCAGCAGCCAAGGTTTAGCGGTCTACACCGGGGAGCTGTTTTTT
CASSQGLAVYTGELFF
>TRBJ2-7|.|.|TRBV18
TGTGCCAGCTCGGCGGCAAACTACGAGCAGTACTTC
CASSAANYEQYF
>TRBJ2-7|.|.|TRBV4-2
TGTGCCAGCAGCCAGACCGGCGTAAGCGGCTACGAGCAGTACTTC
CASSQTGVSGYEQYF
>TRBJ2-1|TRBD2|.|TRBV29-1
TGCAGCGTTGAATTAGGGGTAGTCGGGGGGGACTACAATGAGCAGTTCTTC
CSVELGVVGGDYNEQFF
>TRBJ2-2|TRBD2|.|TRBV5-1
TGCGCCAGCAACCCGGGACTAGCGGGGACCGGGGAGCTGTTTTTT
CASNPGLAGTGELFF
>TRBJ2-3|TRBD1|.|TRBV7-3
TGTGCCAGCAGCTCCGGGACAGGGGGCGCACATACGCAGTATTTT
CASSSGTGGAHTQYF
>TRBJ1-2|TRBD1|.|TRBV12-5
TGTGCTAGTGGTTTGGTAATTGGCAGGGGGAAGTATGGCTACACCTTC
CASGLVIGRGKYGYTF
>TRBJ1-2|.|.|TRBV9
TGTGCCAGCAGCGTAGGGCTTTTCAACTATGGCTACACCTTC
CASSVGLFNYGYTF
>TRBJ2-3|.|.|TRBV30
TGTGCCTGGAGCCGGACTTTCACAGATACGCAGTATTTT
CAWSRTFTDTQYF
>TRBJ2-2|TRBD2|.|TRBV10-3
TGTGCCATCAGTTGGAGCGGGAGCCTGAACACCGGGGAGCTGTTTTTT
CAISWSGSLNTGELFF
>TRBJ2-7|TRBD2|.|TRBV7-3
TGTGCCAGCAGCCGGGGGGGACCCAACTACGAGCAGTACTTC
CASSRGGPNYEQYF
>TRBJ2-3|.|.|TRBV5-1
TGCGCCAGCAGCTCCGACTACCCGGCAGGTACGCAGTATTTT
CASSSDYPAGTQYF
>TRBJ1-6|.|few|TRBV6-2/TRBV6-3
TGTGCCAGCAGCGAGTGGGGAGCGACAGGACGGAGAAATAATTCACCCCTCCACTTT
CASSEWGATGRRNNSPLHF
>TRBJ1-5|.|few|TRBV24-1
TGTGCCACCAGTGATTTAAGCGGCAATCAGCCCCAGCATTTT
CATSDLSGNQPQHF
>TRBJ2-1|.|.|TRBV11-2
TGTGCCAGCAGCCGCGGAGGCGATGAGCAGTTCTTC
CASSRGGDEQFF
>TRBJ2-7|.|.|TRBV19
TGTGCCAGTAGTATTTTCAGGGGTGAGCAGTACTTC
CASSIFRGEQYF
>TRBJ2-7|TRBD1|once|TRBV19
TGTGCCAGTAGTGCCCCGACAGGGGTTCTCCACGAGCAGTACTTC
CASSAPTGVLHEQYF
>TRBJ2-2|TRBD1|.|TRBV6-5
TGTGCCAGCAGTTACCAGGGGGTTGGCACCGGGGAGCTGTTTTTT
CASSYQGVGTGELFF
>TRBJ2-7|.|.|TRBV15
TGTGCCACCAGCAGAGATGTCCAGTCTAGGAGCGACGAGCAGTACTTC
CATSRDVQSRSDEQYF
>TRBJ1-1|.|.|TRBV9
TGTGCCAGCAGCGGGCGGACGGGGTCTGAAGCTTTCTTT
CASSGRTGSEAFF
>TRBJ1-2|.|.|TRBV6-2/TRBV6-3
TGTGCCAGCAGTTACAGGAGGGTCTCTGGCTACACCTTC
CASSYRRVSGYTF
>TRBJ1-6|TRBD1|.|TRBV27
TGTGCCAGCAGTTCCTACTATAGGACAGGGAATTCACCCCTCCACTTT
CASSSYYRTGNSPLHF
>TRBJ2-3|TRBD2|.|TRBV5-4
TGTGCCAGCAGCTTTTTTGCGGGAGAAGGGACAGATACGCAGTATTTT
CASSFFAGEGTDTQYF
>TRBJ2-5|.|.|TRBV14
TGTGCCAGCAGCCAAGATAAGATAGGACTGTACCAAGAGACCCAGTACTTC
CASSQDKIGLYQETQYF
>TRBJ2-7|.|.|TRBV3-1/TRBV3-2
TGTGCCAGCAGCCAATGGCAGGGCGAGAGCGAGCAGTACTTC
CASSQWQGESEQYF
>TRBJ2-3|.|.|TRBV29-1
TGCAGCGTCGTACCCCCTCTTGGACAGAAAAAATCAGATACGCAGTATTTT
CSVVPPLGQKKSDTQYF
>TRBJ1-1|.|.|TRBV19
TGTGCCAGTAAATGGGACTTTGTGGACACTGAAGCTTTCTTT
CASKWDFVDTEAFF
>TRBJ1-4|TRBD1|.|TRBV4-3
TGCGCCAGCACCTTAGCAGGGGGCGGGGAAAAACTGTTTTTT
CASTLAGGGEKLFF
>TRBJ2-7|TRBD2|.|TRBV7-2
TGTGCCAGCAGCCCCGGGGGGGAACGGTACTTC
CASSPGGERYF
>TRBJ1-1|TRBD1|.|TRBV9
TGTGCCAGCAGCGTCCTTAGGACAGGCTTGAACACTGAAGCTTTCTTT
CASSVLRTGLNTEAFF
>TRBJ2-3|.|.|TRBV7-9
TGTGCCAGCAGCCCCCGGGGTTCTAGCACAGATACGCAGTATTTT
CASSPRGSSTDTQYF
>TRBJ2-1|.|.|TRBV30
TGTGCCTGGAGTGCCTCTGGTGCGGGATACAATGAGCAGTTCTTC
CAWSASGAGYNEQFF